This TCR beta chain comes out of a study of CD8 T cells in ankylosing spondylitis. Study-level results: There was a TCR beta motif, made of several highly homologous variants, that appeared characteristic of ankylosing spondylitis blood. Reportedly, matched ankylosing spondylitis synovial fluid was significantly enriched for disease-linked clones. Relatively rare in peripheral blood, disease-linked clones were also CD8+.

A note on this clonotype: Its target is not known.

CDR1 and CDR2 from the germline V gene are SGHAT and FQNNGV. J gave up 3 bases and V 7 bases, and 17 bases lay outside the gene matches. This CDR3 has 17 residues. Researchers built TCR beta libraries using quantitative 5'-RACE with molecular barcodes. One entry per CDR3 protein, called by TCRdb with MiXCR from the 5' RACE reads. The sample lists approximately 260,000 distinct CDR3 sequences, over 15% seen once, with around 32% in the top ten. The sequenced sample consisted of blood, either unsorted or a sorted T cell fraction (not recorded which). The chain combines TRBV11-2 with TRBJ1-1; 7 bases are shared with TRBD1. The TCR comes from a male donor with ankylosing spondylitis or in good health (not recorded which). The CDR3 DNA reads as TGTGCCAGCAACACGTGGTTGAGGGGGCTAGAATACACTGAAGCTTTCTTT. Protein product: CASNTWLRGLEYTEAFF. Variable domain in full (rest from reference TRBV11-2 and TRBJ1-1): EAGVAQSPRYKIIEKRQSVAFWCNPISGHATLYWYQQILGQGPKLLIQFQNNGVVDDSQLPKDRFSAERLKGVDSTLKIQPAKLEDSAVYLCASNTWLRGLEYTEAFFGQGTRLTVV.